This is a list of T cell receptor beta chains from one sample in a study of blood T cell repertoires in COVID-19. Only in-frame clones appear in the TCRdb table, and some are missing; sequencing was by immunoSEQ multiplex PCR. This sample has approximately 140,000 clones, with 84% found just once. Sequences were obtained from peripheral blood. The receptors derive from a man between 65 and 85 years old with acute or convalescent COVID-19. Both conserved end residues are part of each CDR3. The order of the fields is D gene, clone size, V gene, J gene, CDR3 protein, CDR3 DNA. The D gene is left open where the match is weak. Some rows mark clone size as missing; the rest say once, few, many or name a class of expanded clone.

D: TRBD1
size: NA
V: TRBV10-3
J: TRBJ1-2
CDR3: CAIRATGMDYGYTF
DNA: TGTGCCATCAGAGCGACAGGGATGGACTATGGCTACACCTTC

D: NA
size: NA
V: TRBV28
J: TRBJ2-3
CDR3: CASRSVASPTDTQYF
DNA: TGTGCCAGCAGATCCGTAGCATCCCCCACAGATACGCAGTATTTT

D: TRBD2
size: NA
V: TRBV5-4
J: TRBJ2-3
CDR3: CASSRETSGVGTDTQYF
DNA: TGTGCCAGCAGCCGCGAAACTAGCGGGGTGGGCACAGATACGCAGTATTTT

D: NA
size: NA
V: TRBV18
J: TRBJ2-1
CDR3: CASSSGVYNEQFF
DNA: TGTGCCAGCTCTTCGGGAGTTTACAATGAGCAGTTCTTC

D: TRBD2
size: NA
V: TRBV3-1/TRBV3-2
J: TRBJ2-5
CDR3: CASSQDGYASGSETQYF
DNA: TGTGCCAGCAGCCAAGATGGGTACGCTAGCGGGAGTGAGACCCAGTACTTC

D: TRBD1
size: NA
V: TRBV4-1
J: TRBJ2-5
CDR3: CASSLTQGAETQYF
DNA: TGCGCCAGCAGCCTAACCCAGGGGGCCGAGACCCAGTACTTC

D: NA
size: NA
V: TRBV24-1
J: TRBJ1-4
CDR3: CATARQDEKLFF
DNA: TGTGCCACGGCCCGACAGGATGAAAAACTGTTTTTT

D: NA
size: once
V: TRBV5-1
J: TRBJ2-5
CDR3: CASSVGADTQGWETQYF
DNA: TGCGCCAGCAGCGTCGGAGCTGATACGCAGGGTTGGGAGACCCAGTACTTC

D: TRBD1
size: NA
V: TRBV7-8
J: TRBJ1-6
CDR3: CASSSQGAYSPLHF
DNA: TGTGCCAGCAGCTCACAGGGGGCTTATTCACCCCTCCACTTT

D: NA
size: NA
V: TRBV4-1
J: TRBJ1-4
CDR3: CASSQGTVATNEKLFF
DNA: TGCGCCAGCAGCCAAGGGACAGTTGCAACTAATGAAAAACTGTTTTTT

D: TRBD1
size: NA
V: TRBV27
J: TRBJ1-1
CDR3: CASSPDGGTGGFPTEAFF
DNA: TGTGCCAGCAGTCCCGACGGGGGGACAGGAGGTTTCCCCACTGAAGCTTTCTTT

D: NA
size: NA
V: TRBV12-2
J: TRBJ2-6
CDR3: CASRSSSYSWLSGANVLTF
DNA: TGTGCAAGTCGCTCATCATCATATTCGTGGCTCTCTGGGGCCAACGTCCTGACTTTC

D: NA
size: NA
V: TRBV30
J: TRBJ1-4
CDR3: CAWSRDNNEKLFF
DNA: TGTGCCTGGAGTAGGGACAATAATGAAAAACTGTTTTTT

D: TRBD2
size: many
V: TRBV19
J: TRBJ2-5
CDR3: CASSPPSGTTHQETQYF
DNA: TGTGCCAGTAGTCCCCCCTCCGGGACTACACACCAAGAGACCCAGTACTTC

D: NA
size: NA
V: TRBV2
J: TRBJ1-3
CDR3: CAGQAGGEPGNTIYF
DNA: TGTGCAGGCCAGGCTGGGGGCGAACCTGGAAACACCATATATTTT

D: TRBD2
size: NA
V: TRBV20-1
J: TRBJ2-3
CDR3: CSASRTSGGIASTDTQYF
DNA: TGCAGTGCTAGTCGGACTAGCGGGGGGATAGCTAGCACAGATACGCAGTATTTT

D: NA
size: NA
V: TRBV3-1/TRBV3-2
J: TRBJ1-2
CDR3: CASSQDRGGYTF
DNA: TGTGCCAGCAGCCAAGACAGGGGCGGCTACACCTTC

D: TRBD2
size: NA
V: TRBV10-3
J: TRBJ2-3
CDR3: CAITGVVAGGTDTQYF
DNA: TGTGCCATCACCGGGGTGGTAGCGGGAGGCACAGATACGCAGTATTTT

D: TRBD2
size: NA
V: TRBV9
J: TRBJ2-5
CDR3: CASSPGLAGWETQYF
DNA: TGTGCCAGCAGCCCGGGACTAGCGGGGTGGGAGACCCAGTACTTC

D: TRBD1
size: NA
V: TRBV10-1
J: TRBJ2-2
CDR3: CASSGGTGFFGTNTGELFF
DNA: TGCGCCAGCAGTGGAGGGACAGGGTTTTTCGGAACGAACACCGGGGAGCTGTTTTTT

D: TRBD1
size: many
V: TRBV3-1/TRBV3-2
J: TRBJ1-1
CDR3: CASSQRSGGEKAEAFF
DNA: TGTGCCAGCAGCCAAAGATCAGGGGGCGAAAAGGCTGAAGCTTTCTTT

D: NA
size: NA
V: TRBV9
J: TRBJ2-5
CDR3: CASSITGGETQYF
DNA: TGTGCCAGCAGCATTACCGGGGGAGAGACCCAGTACTTC

D: NA
size: NA
V: TRBV27
J: TRBJ2-1
CDR3: CASSSQGNNEQFF
DNA: TGTGCCAGCAGCTCACAGGGAAACAATGAGCAGTTCTTC

D: TRBD2
size: NA
V: TRBV7-2
J: TRBJ2-6
CDR3: CASSLGPPGTIAGANVLTF
DNA: TGTGCCAGCAGCTTAGGCCCCCCGGGGACTATAGCTGGGGCCAACGTCCTGACTTTC

D: NA
size: NA
V: TRBV6-5
J: TRBJ1-6
CDR3: CASSYPGSSPLHF
DNA: TGTGCCAGCAGTTATCCCGGGAGCTCACCCCTCCACTTT

D: NA
size: NA
V: TRBV7-8
J: TRBJ2-7
CDR3: CASSFRGEEQYF
DNA: TGTGCCAGCAGCTTTAGGGGTGAGGAGCAGTACTTC

D: TRBD2
size: NA
V: TRBV15
J: TRBJ2-1
CDR3: CATSREQAGEANEQFF
DNA: TGTGCCACCAGCAGAGAACAAGCGGGAGAGGCGAATGAGCAGTTCTTC

D: TRBD2
size: NA
V: TRBV29-1
J: TRBJ2-7
CDR3: CSVVEGTSSTYEQYF
DNA: TGCAGCGTTGTTGAAGGGACTAGCAGCACCTACGAGCAGTACTTC

D: NA
size: NA
V: TRBV12-3/TRBV12-4
J: TRBJ1-1
CDR3: CASSQGMNTEAFF
DNA: TGTGCCAGCAGTCAGGGGATGAACACTGAAGCTTTCTTT

D: TRBD1
size: NA
V: TRBV24-1
J: TRBJ1-1
CDR3: CATSDRAGGNTEAFF
DNA: TGTGCCACCAGTGATCGGGCAGGGGGGAACACTGAAGCTTTCTTT

D: NA
size: once
V: TRBV3-1/TRBV3-2
J: TRBJ1-2
CDR3: CASSQYAPQGENYGYTF
DNA: TGTGCCAGCAGCCAATATGCCCCGCAGGGTGAGAACTATGGCTACACCTTC

D: TRBD2
size: NA
V: TRBV30
J: TRBJ2-7
CDR3: CAWSPLREGYEQYF
DNA: TGTGCCTGGAGCCCCCTCAGGGAGGGGTACGAGCAGTACTTC

D: TRBD1
size: NA
V: TRBV18
J: TRBJ1-1
CDR3: CASSPRASGTGGLGTEAFF
DNA: TGTGCCAGCTCACCTCGGGCCTCCGGGACAGGGGGCTTGGGCACTGAAGCTTTCTTT

D: NA
size: few
V: TRBV7-9
J: TRBJ1-5
CDR3: CASSLNRQPQHF
DNA: TGTGCCAGCAGCTTAAATCGGCAGCCCCAGCATTTT

D: NA
size: NA
V: TRBV5-8
J: TRBJ2-7
CDR3: CASSLDSEQYF
DNA: TGTGCCAGCAGCCTTGATAGCGAGCAGTACTTC

D: NA
size: NA
V: TRBV6-5
J: TRBJ1-1
CDR3: CASRPSIGGNTEAFF
DNA: TGTGCCAGCAGGCCCTCGATAGGAGGGAACACTGAAGCTTTCTTT

D: TRBD1
size: NA
V: TRBV10-3
J: TRBJ1-3
CDR3: CAIRDRGQTLSSGNTIYF
DNA: TGTGCCATCAGGGACAGGGGGCAAACACTCTCATCTGGAAACACCATATATTTT

D: TRBD1
size: few
V: TRBV7-9
J: TRBJ1-6
CDR3: CASSLNRGSYNSPLHF
DNA: TGTGCCAGCAGCTTAAACAGGGGGTCCTATAATTCACCCCTCCACTTT

D: NA
size: NA
V: TRBV5-4
J: TRBJ1-6
CDR3: CASSWDKYNSPLHF
DNA: TGTGCCAGCAGCTGGGACAAGTATAATTCACCCCTCCACTTT

D: NA
size: NA
V: TRBV6-2/TRBV6-3
J: TRBJ2-3
CDR3: CASSYPGMGADTQYF
DNA: TGTGCCAGCAGTTACCCCGGGATGGGCGCAGATACGCAGTATTTT

D: NA
size: NA
V: TRBV5-1
J: TRBJ2-2
CDR3: CASSWQGTGELFF
DNA: TGCGCCAGCAGCTGGCAGGGTACCGGGGAGCTGTTTTTT

D: TRBD1
size: NA
V: TRBV12-5
J: TRBJ1-2
CDR3: CASGLFPDRGSDGYTF
DNA: TGTGCTAGTGGTTTGTTCCCGGACAGGGGGTCAGATGGCTACACCTTC

D: TRBD1
size: NA
V: TRBV7-2
J: TRBJ1-2
CDR3: CASSQRNHRDRVNYGYTF
DNA: TGTGCCAGCAGCCAGCGAAACCACCGGGACAGGGTAAATTATGGCTACACCTTC

D: TRBD2
size: few
V: TRBV6-1
J: TRBJ2-3
CDR3: CASSVIAGGRSTDTQYF
DNA: TGTGCCAGCAGTGTAATAGCGGGGGGGCGTAGCACAGATACGCAGTATTTT

D: NA
size: NA
V: TRBV19
J: TRBJ1-2
CDR3: CASRMDSSYGYTF
DNA: TGTGCCAGTAGAATGGACAGTAGCTATGGCTACACCTTC

D: NA
size: once
V: TRBV29-1
J: TRBJ2-7
CDR3: CSVIGQGGGEQYF
DNA: TGCAGCGTGATAGGACAGGGAGGGGGCGAGCAGTACTTC

D: TRBD1
size: NA
V: TRBV28
J: TRBJ1-6
CDR3: CASSYGTGGYSPLHF
DNA: TGTGCCAGCAGTTATGGGACAGGGGGTTATTCACCCCTCCACTTT

D: NA
size: once
V: TRBV6-4
J: TRBJ1-1
CDR3: CASSVSGNTEAFF
DNA: TGTGCCAGCAGTGTATCGGGGAACACTGAAGCTTTCTTT

D: NA
size: NA
V: TRBV28
J: TRBJ2-1
CDR3: CASSPTGGTPNEQFF
DNA: TGTGCCAGCAGTCCCACTGGCGGGACGCCCAATGAGCAGTTCTTC

D: NA
size: few
V: TRBV2
J: TRBJ2-7
CDR3: CASSELPQRSYEQYF
DNA: TGTGCCAGCAGTGAACTTCCGCAGAGGTCCTACGAGCAGTACTTC

D: TRBD1
size: NA
V: TRBV6-5
J: TRBJ2-3
CDR3: CASGTGTYTDTQYF
DNA: TGTGCCAGTGGGACAGGGACTTACACAGATACGCAGTATTTT

D: NA
size: NA
V: TRBV28
J: TRBJ1-5
CDR3: CASRGTKDSNQPQHF
DNA: TGTGCCAGCAGAGGGACAAAAGATAGCAATCAGCCCCAGCATTTT

D: NA
size: NA
V: TRBV7-2
J: TRBJ2-1
CDR3: CASSLDILNEQFF
DNA: TGTGCCAGCAGCTTAGATATTTTGAATGAGCAGTTCTTC

D: NA
size: NA
V: TRBV7-8
J: TRBJ1-5
CDR3: CASSSTGWDSNQPQHF
DNA: TGTGCCAGCAGCTCCACAGGGTGGGATAGCAATCAGCCCCAGCATTTT

D: NA
size: once
V: TRBV10-2
J: TRBJ2-7
CDR3: CASAAILSRRRRLSSSYEQYF
DNA: TGCGCCAGCGCTGCGATCCTCTCCCGGAGGAGGCGGCTTTCTAGCTCCTACGAGCAGTACTTC